Presented here are 4 T cell receptor beta chains from one specimen sequenced in a study of OX40 agonist ivuxolimab in advanced cancers. Clones were sequenced by immunoSEQ multiplex PCR, and TCRdb holds only the in-frame ones, with some missing. Counted here are around 100,000 clones, nearly 90% occurring once; the ten biggest clones make up roughly 0.16%. The sequenced sample was CD4+ or CD8+ T cells sorted from blood, obtained in a trial of the OX40 agonist ivuxolimab. Source of these receptors: an adult with an advanced solid tumor such as melanoma, head and neck, liver or kidney cancer.

This chain uses TRBV30 with TRBJ1-1, with D maybe TRBD1 (6 bases). The V end lost 6 bases, the J end lost 5 bases, and 19 bases lay between the germline ends. Germline V gives CDR1 GTSNPN, CDR2 SVGIG (reference sequence). The CDR3 loop spans 14 amino acids. The CDR3: CACSRGMLGTEAFF. DNA of the CDR3: TGTGCCTGCAGCAGGGGTATGCTGGGGACTGAAGCTTTCTTT.

The CDR3 sequence is CASSWADRGNYGYTF. In DNA, the CDR3 is TGTGCCAGCAGCTGGGCGGACAGGGGTAACTATGGCTACACCTTC. V gene TRBV5-6 combines with J gene TRBJ1-2, with 9 bases identical to TRBD1. Germline V gives CDR1 SGHDT, CDR2 YYEEEE. This CDR3 is 15 amino acids long. The V and J ends lost 3 bases and 1 base, in that order; junction bases with no gene match: 4. Using reference TRBV5-6 and TRBJ1-2 for the parts outside the CDR3, the full variable domain is DAGVTQSPTHLIKTRGQQVTLRCSPKSGHDTVSWYQQALGQGPQFIFQYYEEEERQRGNFPDRFSGHQFPNYSSELNVNALLLGDSALYLCASSWADRGNYGYTFGSGTRLTVV.

The V and J genes are TRBV5-1 and TRBJ2-5; no definite D call. From germline, CDR1 is SGHRS and CDR2 YFSETQ. V was pared by 0 bases and J by 1 base, with 13 bases between. CDR3 length equals 16 residues. CDR3: CASSLVGRPSQETQYF. CDR3 sequence (DNA): TGCGCCAGCAGCTTGGTTGGCAGGCCTTCCCAAGAGACCCAGTACTTC.

CDR3 nucleotide sequence: TGTGCCAGCAGCTGGGGACAGGGGTCTGAAGCTTTCTTT. It is translated as CASSWGQGSEAFF. The chain carries TRBV9 and TRBJ1-1, with 10 bases aligning to TRBD1. V shed 4 bases and J 6 bases; nucleotides not matched to a gene: 3. Germline V gene sequence: CDR1 SGDLS, CDR2 YYNGEE. The CDR3 has 13 residues.